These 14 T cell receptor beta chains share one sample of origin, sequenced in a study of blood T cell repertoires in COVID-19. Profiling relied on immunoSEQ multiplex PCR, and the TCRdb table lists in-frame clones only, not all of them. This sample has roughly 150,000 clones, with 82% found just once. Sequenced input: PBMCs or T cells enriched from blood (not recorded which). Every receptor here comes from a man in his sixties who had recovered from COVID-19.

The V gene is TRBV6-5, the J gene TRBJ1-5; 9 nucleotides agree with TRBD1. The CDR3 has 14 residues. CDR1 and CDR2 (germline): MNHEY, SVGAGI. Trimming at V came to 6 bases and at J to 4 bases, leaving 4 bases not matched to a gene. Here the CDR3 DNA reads TGTGCCAGCAGCTACGGGACAGGGAATCAGCCCCAGCATTTT. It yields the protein CASSYGTGNQPQHF.

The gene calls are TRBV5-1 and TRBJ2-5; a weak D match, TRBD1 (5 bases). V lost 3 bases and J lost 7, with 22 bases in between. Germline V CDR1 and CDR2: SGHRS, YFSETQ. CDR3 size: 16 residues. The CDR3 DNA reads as TGCGCCAGCAGCTCGGAAGGTGCAGGGCGCTCGAGGACCCAGTACTTC. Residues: CASSSEGAGRSRTQYF.

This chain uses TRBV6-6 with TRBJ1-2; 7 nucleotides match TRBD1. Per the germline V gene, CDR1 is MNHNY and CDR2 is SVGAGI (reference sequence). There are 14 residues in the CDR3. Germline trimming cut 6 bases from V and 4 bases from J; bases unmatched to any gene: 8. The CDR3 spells CASSPTGNRYGYTF. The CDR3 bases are TGTGCCAGCAGCCCGACAGGGAATCGCTATGGCTACACCTTC.

CDR3 sequence: CATSRDPPGTGANNSPLHF. The CDR3 DNA reads TGTGCCACCAGCAGAGATCCCCCCGGGACAGGGGCTAATAATTCACCCCTCCACTTT. The chain uses TRBV15 and TRBJ1-6; 10 bases line up with TRBD1. The V gene end was trimmed by 0 bases and the J gene end by 5 bases; junction bases not matched to a gene: 10. Germline CDR1 and CDR2: LNHNV and YYDKDF (reference sequence). The CDR3 length is 19 residues.

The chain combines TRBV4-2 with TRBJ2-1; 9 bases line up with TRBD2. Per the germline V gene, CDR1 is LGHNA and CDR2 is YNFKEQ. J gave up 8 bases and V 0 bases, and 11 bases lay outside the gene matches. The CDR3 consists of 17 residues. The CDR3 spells CASSQDRRWRGGHEQFF. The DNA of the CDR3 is TGTGCCAGCAGCCAAGATCGACGGTGGCGGGGGGGTCATGAGCAGTTCTTC.

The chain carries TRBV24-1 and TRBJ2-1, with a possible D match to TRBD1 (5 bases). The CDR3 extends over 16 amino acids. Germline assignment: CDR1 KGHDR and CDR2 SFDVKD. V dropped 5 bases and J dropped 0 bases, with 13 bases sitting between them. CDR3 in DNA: TGTGCCACCAGTGTTGGGGCCAAAAGCTCCTACAATGAGCAGTTCTTC. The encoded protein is CATSVGAKSSYNEQFF.

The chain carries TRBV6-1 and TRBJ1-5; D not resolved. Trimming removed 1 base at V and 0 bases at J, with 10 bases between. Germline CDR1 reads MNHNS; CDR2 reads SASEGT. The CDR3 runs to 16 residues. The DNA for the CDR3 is TGTGCCAGCAGTGAAGAGAGGTCTTATAGCAATCAGCCCCAGCATTTT. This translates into CASSEERSYSNQPQHF.

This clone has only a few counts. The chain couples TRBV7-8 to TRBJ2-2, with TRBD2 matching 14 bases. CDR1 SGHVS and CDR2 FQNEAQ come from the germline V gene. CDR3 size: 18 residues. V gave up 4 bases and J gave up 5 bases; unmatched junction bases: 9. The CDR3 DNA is TGTGCCAGCAGCTCTTCCGGACTAGCGGGGGGAAGAACCGGGGAGCTGTTTTTT. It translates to CASSSSGLAGGRTGELFF.

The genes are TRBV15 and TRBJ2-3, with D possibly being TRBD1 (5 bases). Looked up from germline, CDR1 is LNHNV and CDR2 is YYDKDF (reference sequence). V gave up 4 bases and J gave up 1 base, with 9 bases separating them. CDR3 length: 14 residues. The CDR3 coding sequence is TGTGCCACCAGCACAAGGGGCCGCACAGATACGCAGTATTTT. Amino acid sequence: CATSTRGRTDTQYF.

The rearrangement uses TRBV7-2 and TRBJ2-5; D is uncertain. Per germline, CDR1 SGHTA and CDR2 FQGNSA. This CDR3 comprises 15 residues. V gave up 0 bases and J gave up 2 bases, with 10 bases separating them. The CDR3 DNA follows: TGTGCCAGCAGCTTAGCTAGCTCCAAACAAGAGACCCAGTACTTC. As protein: CASSLASSKQETQYF.

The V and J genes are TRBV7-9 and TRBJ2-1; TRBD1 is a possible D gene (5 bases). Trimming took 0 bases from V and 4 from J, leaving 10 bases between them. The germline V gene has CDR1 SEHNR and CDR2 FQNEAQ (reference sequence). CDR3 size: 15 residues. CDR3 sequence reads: CASSLAQGGYNEQFF. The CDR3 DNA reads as TGTGCCAGCAGCTTAGCTCAGGGTGGTTACAATGAGCAGTTCTTC.

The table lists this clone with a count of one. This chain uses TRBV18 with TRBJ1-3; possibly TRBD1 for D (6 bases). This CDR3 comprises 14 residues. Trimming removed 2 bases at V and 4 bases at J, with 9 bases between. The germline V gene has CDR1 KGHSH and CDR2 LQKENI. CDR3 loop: CASSPGGQGNTIYF. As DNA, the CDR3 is TGTGCCAGCTCACCAGGGGGACAAGGAAACACCATATATTTT.

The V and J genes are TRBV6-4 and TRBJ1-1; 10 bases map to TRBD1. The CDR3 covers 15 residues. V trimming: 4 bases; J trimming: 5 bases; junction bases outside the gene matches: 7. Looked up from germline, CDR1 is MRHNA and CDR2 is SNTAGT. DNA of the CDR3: TGTGCCAGCAGTGCCTTCGGACAGGGGGTGACTGAAGCTTTCTTT. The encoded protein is CASSAFGQGVTEAFF.

The DNA of the CDR3 is TGTGCCAGCCACCGGAGGGACGGTTCCTACAATGAGCAGTTCTTC. Translated: CASHRRDGSYNEQFF. The chain joins TRBV2 to TRBJ2-1; D is perhaps TRBD2 (6 bases). V lost 8 bases, J lost 1 base, and 15 bases lay in between. The CDR3 is 15 amino acids. CDR1 and CDR2 (germline): SNHLY, FYNNEI. Variable domain in full (rest from reference TRBV2 and TRBJ2-1): EPEVTQTPSHQVTQMGQEVILRCVPISNHLYFYWYRQILGQKVEFLVSFYNNEISEKSEIFDDQFSVERPDGSNFTLKIRSTKLEDSAMYFCASHRRDGSYNEQFFGPGTRLTVL.